A selection of T cell receptor beta chains follows, all from one sample in a study of control samples from healthy donors and cancer patients. Using immunoSEQ multiplex PCR, the repertoire was profiled, and TCRdb retains in-frame clones only, with some absent. This repertoire shows about 140,000 clones, roughly 89% found once; its top ten account for about 10%. The sample taken for sequencing was blood. The receptors originated from a man in his thirties or forties in good health. Both conserved end residues are part of each CDR3. The order of the fields is clone size, J gene, V gene, D gene, CDR3 DNA, CDR3 protein. A D gene is named only where the DNA matches it firmly. Part of the rows lack a size; the others show once, few, many or a class for expanded clones.

-,TRBJ2-7,TRBV19,-,TGTGCCAGTAGTCTCTACGGGACACACTACGAGCAGTACTTC,CASSLYGTHYEQYF
-,TRBJ2-5,TRBV28,-,TGTGCCAGCGGCTCCGGTCTGGAGACCCAGTACTTC,CASGSGLETQYF
few,TRBJ2-7,TRBV6-2/TRBV6-3,TRBD1,TGTGCCAGCAGTACACAGGGGGCGCATCACGAGCAGTACTTC,CASSTQGAHHEQYF
-,TRBJ1-5,TRBV15,-,TGTGCCACCAGCAGAGCCTTCGGGCAGGACAATCAGCCCCAGCATTTT,CATSRAFGQDNQPQHF
-,TRBJ1-3,TRBV29-1,-,TGCAGCGCTACGACAGGCACATCGATCTCTGGAAACACCATATATTTT,CSATTGTSISGNTIYF
once,TRBJ2-2,TRBV7-7,-,TGTGCTAGCAGCCCAAACAGGGTTACCGGGGAGCTGTTTTTT,CASSPNRVTGELFF
-,TRBJ1-1,TRBV6-6,-,TGTGCCAGCAGTTGGGACACTGAAGCTTTCTTT,CASSWDTEAFF
-,TRBJ1-2,TRBV14,-,TGTGCCAGCAGCCCTTCCAACTATGGCTACACCTTC,CASSPSNYGYTF
-,TRBJ2-5,TRBV4-1,TRBD2,TGCGCCAGCAGCCACCTAGGACTAGCGGGAGGGAGCTCCAGGGAGACCCAGTACTTC,CASSHLGLAGGSSRETQYF
-,TRBJ2-3,TRBV4-2,TRBD2,TGTGCCAGCAGCCAAGATAGGGCGGGAGGAACAGATACGCAGTATTTT,CASSQDRAGGTDTQYF
few,TRBJ2-7,TRBV6-5,-,TGTGCCAGCAGTCGGGCCGAATCTTACGAGCAGTACTTC,CASSRAESYEQYF
-,TRBJ2-3,TRBV4-1,-,TGCGCCAGCAGCCAAGGAGGTGATACGCAGTATTTT,CASSQGGDTQYF
-,TRBJ2-7,TRBV28,-,TGTGCCAGCAGTCCCCTCGTCGATAATGTATCCTACGAGCAGTACTTC,CASSPLVDNVSYEQYF
-,TRBJ1-1,TRBV4-1,TRBD1,TGCGCCAGCAGCCACAGACAGGGATGGAACAGCCCCGGAGCTTTCTTT,CASSHRQGWNSPGAFF
-,TRBJ1-6,TRBV28,-,TGTGCCAGCAGTTTATCCCCCAGTTCAGATGGTAATTCACCCCTCCACTTT,CASSLSPSSDGNSPLHF
-,TRBJ2-4,TRBV21-1,-,TGTGCCAGCAGCAAACCGGCGGGAGTGGGGGTGTGTTTAGCCAAAAACATTCAGTACTTC,CASSKPAGVGVCLAKNIQYF